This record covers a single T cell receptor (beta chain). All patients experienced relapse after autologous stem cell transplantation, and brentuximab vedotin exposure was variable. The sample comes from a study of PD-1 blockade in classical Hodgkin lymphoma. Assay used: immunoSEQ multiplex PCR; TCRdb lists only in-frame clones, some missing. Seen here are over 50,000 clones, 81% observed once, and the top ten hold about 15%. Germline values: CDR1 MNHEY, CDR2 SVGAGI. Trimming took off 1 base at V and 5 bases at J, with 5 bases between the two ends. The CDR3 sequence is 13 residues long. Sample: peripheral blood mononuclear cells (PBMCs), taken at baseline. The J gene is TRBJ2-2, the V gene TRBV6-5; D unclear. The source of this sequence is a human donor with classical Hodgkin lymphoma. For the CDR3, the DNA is TGTGCCAGCAGTTACTATCAGACCGGGGAGCTGTTTTTT. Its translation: CASSYYQTGELFF.